The source of this T cell receptor beta chain is a study of T cells in localized non-small cell lung cancer (TCRdb year 2020). With respect to the entire study: The study analyzed T cell repertoires of hundreds of early-stage NSCLC patients, comparing tumors and uninvolved tumor-adjacent lungs. The cohort was made up of around 240 treatment-naive NSCLC patients whose localized lung tumors had been resected. Of the NSCLC patients, 129 were male and approximately 110 were female, and the mean age was around 66 years.

At diagnosis, peripheral blood, uninvolved tumor-adjacent lung and tumor were collected and stored as a combination of fresh-frozen and FFPE material. For TCR repertoire profiling, blood samples were analyzed in the form of peripheral blood mononuclear cells. TCR beta CDR3 regions were sequenced from DNA using the immunoSEQ Assay. In the paper's pipeline: T cell density was computed as TCR beta template counts normalized to usable DNA estimated by amplifying housekeeping genes. The preseqR package was used to estimate richness by extrapolating to 400,000 templates for PBMC samples and to 120,000 templates for tissue samples. Clonality was defined by subtracting Pielou's evenness from one. To identify tissue-enriched TCRs, differential abundance testing was run on productive amino-acid clonotypes with a minimum total count of 5 and an alpha of 0.1. The Jaccard Index and the Morisita Overlap Index were used to quantify repertoire overlap between compartments. GLIPH grouped TCR beta CDR3s together with public tetramer-defined viral CDR3s, and a viral motif had to include at least three viral sequences and also show V-gene enrichment. TCRdb's version of the immuneACCESS table is confined to in-frame rearrangements and falls short of the full clone set. An unresolved V gene accounts for under half of the shortfall where checked; the remainder is of unknown origin. Clone size and the V and J calls come from that table; the DNA yielded D and trimming. A total of roughly 35,000 clones appear in this sample, about nine tenths of them only once. The ten most abundant clones make up around 4% of the sample.

Comments on this clone: What antigen it recognizes has not been identified. Qualities for individual bases were not recorded, and no much larger clone is one base off.

The research as a whole found: Because multi-region sequencing of the tumors was not done, intratumor heterogeneity could not be ruled out. A median of 57 of the top 100 tumor clones turned up in the paired uninvolved adjacent lung, and under 30 of those clones also ranked among the top 100 of that same adjacent lung. The highest T cell clonality was observed in uninvolved tumor-adjacent lung, where clonality exceeded that of tumor, suggesting that antigenic responses were more focused in uninvolved tumor-adjacent lung. Because the study design was exploratory, TCR variables were selected using unadjusted p-values without false-discovery rate correction. Higher blood T cell density associated with longer overall survival, while higher adjacent-lung clonality associated with shorter survival.

From cysteine to phenylalanine, the CDR3 is 16 amino acids long. Kept here is only the CDR3 DNA, which spans 48 bases and is read in frame from base 1. The V end loses 0 bases and the J end loses 2 bases, and a stretch of 12 bases separates them. CDR1 and CDR2, per the germline V gene, are SGHTA and FQGTGA. The chain is made from TRBV7-3 and TRBJ2-3; the D gene lacks a confident call. The origin of this receptor is a woman aged 40 to 75 with stage I lung adenocarcinoma. The specimen was peripheral blood, collected before any cancer treatment. The CDR3 region: CASSLTGKENTDTQYF. The nucleotide sequence reads as follows: TGTGCCAGCAGCTTAACAGGGAAGGAAAACACAGATACGCAGTATTTT.